These T cell receptor beta chains were read from a single sample in a study of CD4 T cells in relation to SARS-CoV-2 and coronaviruses. Libraries were prepared by immunoSEQ multiplex PCR; TCRdb keeps only in-frame clonotypes and omits some of them. The data hold tens of thousands of clones, with approximately 83% observed a single time. Sequenced: memory CD4+ T cells from PBMCs. These receptors originate from an adult with COVID-19. Each CDR3 is given without its conserved first and last residue. A D gene is named only where the DNA matches it firmly.

D	V	J	CDR3
TRBD1	TRBV20-1	TRBJ2-7	SASRADRGYYEQY
TRBD2	TRBV4-2	TRBJ2-7	ASSHERGGSYEQY
-	TRBV4-2	TRBJ2-2	ASSQGGPLGTGELF
-	TRBV7-2	TRBJ2-7	ASSTQGVQSYEQY
-	TRBV21-1	TRBJ1-5	ASSPIGGGGRQPQH
-	TRBV4-1	TRBJ2-2	ASSESGWHTGELF
-	TRBV2	TRBJ1-5	ASTGGQGRYQPQH
TRBD1	TRBV16	TRBJ1-2	ASSHSARDRSVYGYT
-	TRBV10-3	TRBJ2-7	AISDGLSYEQY
TRBD1	TRBV7-8	TRBJ2-3	ASSLTGTGGTDTQY
-	TRBV3-1/TRBV3-2	TRBJ2-7	ASTLRGTYEQY
-	TRBV6-5	TRBJ2-6	ASSYLQSSGANVLT
-	TRBV18	TRBJ2-7	ASSPEGWTYEQY
-	TRBV28	TRBJ2-2	ASSPFGSVWTGELF
TRBD1	TRBV28	TRBJ2-3	ASMDLPGQGKGTTDTQY
-	TRBV5-4	TRBJ1-2	ASSLDTVRYGYT
TRBD1	TRBV5-6	TRBJ1-4	ASSNVGTDLATNEKLF
-	TRBV3-1/TRBV3-2	TRBJ1-1	ASSHRGQGEAF
-	TRBV30	TRBJ1-2	AWNPVGYGYT
-	TRBV27	TRBJ1-1	ASSFLRVSPNTEAF
-	TRBV10-3	TRBJ2-1	AISEAGLSINEQF
-	TRBV28	TRBJ1-4	ASTGTGNEKLF
-	TRBV6-2/TRBV6-3	TRBJ2-7	ASSYSNLHYEQY
-	TRBV5-5	TRBJ1-6	ASSLRPENNSPLH
-	TRBV3-1/TRBV3-2	TRBJ2-1	ASTSGYSHNEQF
-	TRBV28	TRBJ2-1	ASSRLYEQF